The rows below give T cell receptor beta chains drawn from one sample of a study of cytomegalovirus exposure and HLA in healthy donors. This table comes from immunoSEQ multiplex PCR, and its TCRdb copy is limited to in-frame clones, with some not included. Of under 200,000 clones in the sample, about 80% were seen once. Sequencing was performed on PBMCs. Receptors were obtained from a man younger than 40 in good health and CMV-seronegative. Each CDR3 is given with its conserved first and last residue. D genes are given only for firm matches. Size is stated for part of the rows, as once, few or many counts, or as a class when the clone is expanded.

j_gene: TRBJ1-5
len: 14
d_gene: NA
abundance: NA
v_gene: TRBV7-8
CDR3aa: CASSPRRLEQPQHF
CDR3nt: TGTGCCAGCAGCCCGCGGAGGCTCGAACAGCCCCAGCATTTT

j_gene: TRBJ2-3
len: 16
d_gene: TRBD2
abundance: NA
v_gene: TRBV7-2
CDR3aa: CASSPVGRASTDTQYF
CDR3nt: TGTGCCAGCAGCCCAGTGGGGAGGGCTAGCACAGATACGCAGTATTTT

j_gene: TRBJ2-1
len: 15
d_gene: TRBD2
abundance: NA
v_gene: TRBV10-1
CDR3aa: CASSSGLGGSNEQFF
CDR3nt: TGCGCCAGCAGCTCAGGTCTGGGCGGGAGCAATGAGCAGTTCTTC

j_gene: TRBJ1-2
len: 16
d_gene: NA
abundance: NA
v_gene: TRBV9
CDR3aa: CASSPRLTATTYGYTF
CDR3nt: TGTGCCAGCAGCCCCCGATTGACAGCAACTACTTATGGCTACACCTTC

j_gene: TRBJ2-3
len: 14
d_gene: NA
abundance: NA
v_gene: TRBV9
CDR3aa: CASSATAATDTQYF
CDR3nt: TGTGCCAGCAGCGCCACGGCGGCCACAGATACGCAGTATTTT

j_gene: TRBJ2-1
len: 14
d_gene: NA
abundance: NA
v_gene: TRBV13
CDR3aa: CASSLGAGGHEQFF
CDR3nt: TGTGCCAGCAGCTTAGGGGCAGGAGGCCATGAGCAGTTCTTC

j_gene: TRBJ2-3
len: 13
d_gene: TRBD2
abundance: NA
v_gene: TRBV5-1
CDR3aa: CASSTSVGDTQYF
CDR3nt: TGCGCCAGCAGTACTAGCGTGGGGGATACGCAGTATTTT

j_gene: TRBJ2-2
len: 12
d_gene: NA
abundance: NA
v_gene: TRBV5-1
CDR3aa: CASSAGAGELFF
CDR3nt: TGCGCCAGCAGCGCCGGGGCCGGGGAGCTGTTTTTT

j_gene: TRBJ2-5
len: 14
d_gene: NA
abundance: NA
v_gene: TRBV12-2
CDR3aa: CASRLGRGRETQYF
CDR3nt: TGTGCAAGTCGCTTAGGTCGGGGTCGCGAGACCCAGTACTTC

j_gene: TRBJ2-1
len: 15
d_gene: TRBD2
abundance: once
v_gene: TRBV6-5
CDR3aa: CASSYGTSGKNEQFF
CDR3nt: TGTGCCAGCAGTTACGGGACTAGCGGGAAGAATGAGCAGTTCTTC

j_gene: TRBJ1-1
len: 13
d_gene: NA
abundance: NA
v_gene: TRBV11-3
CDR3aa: CASSLGPGTEAFF
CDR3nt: TGTGCCAGCAGCTTAGGTCCAGGCACTGAAGCTTTCTTT

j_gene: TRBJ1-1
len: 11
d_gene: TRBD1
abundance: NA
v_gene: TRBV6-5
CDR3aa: CASSQGGEAFF
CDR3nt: TGTGCCAGCAGTCAGGGGGGTGAAGCTTTCTTT

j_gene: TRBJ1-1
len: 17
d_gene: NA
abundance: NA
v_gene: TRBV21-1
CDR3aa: CASSQVTTLHMNTEAFF
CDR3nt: TGTGCCAGCAGCCAGGTGACCACCCTCCACATGAACACTGAAGCTTTCTTT

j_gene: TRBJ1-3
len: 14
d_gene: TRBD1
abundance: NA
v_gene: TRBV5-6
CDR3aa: CASSFRTGWNTIYF
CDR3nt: TGTGCCAGCAGCTTTAGGACAGGATGGAACACCATATATTTT

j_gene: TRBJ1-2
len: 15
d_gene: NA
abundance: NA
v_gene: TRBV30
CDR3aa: CAWSVTAGRRGGYTF
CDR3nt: TGTGCCTGGAGTGTAACCGCAGGGAGGAGGGGTGGCTACACCTTC

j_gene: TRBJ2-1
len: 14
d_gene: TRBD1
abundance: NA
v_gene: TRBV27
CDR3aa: CASSYRGSGRGQFF
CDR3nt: TGTGCCAGCAGTTACAGGGGTTCGGGACGGGGACAGTTCTTC

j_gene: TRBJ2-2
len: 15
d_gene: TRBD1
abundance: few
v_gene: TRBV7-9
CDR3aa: CASSPDRESGGELFF
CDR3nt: TGTGCCAGCAGCCCGGACAGGGAATCTGGCGGGGAGCTGTTTTTT

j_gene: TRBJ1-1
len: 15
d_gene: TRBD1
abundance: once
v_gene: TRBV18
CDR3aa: CASSTRTGVVTEAFF
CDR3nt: TGTGCCAGCTCAACGCGGACAGGGGTGGTCACTGAAGCTTTCTTT

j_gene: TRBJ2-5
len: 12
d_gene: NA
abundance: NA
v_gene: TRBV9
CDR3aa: CASSVAQETQYF
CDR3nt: TGTGCCAGCAGCGTAGCACAAGAGACCCAGTACTTC

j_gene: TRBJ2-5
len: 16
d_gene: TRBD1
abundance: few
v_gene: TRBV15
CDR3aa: CATSSPGQPDQETQYF
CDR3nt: TGTGCCACCAGCAGTCCGGGACAGCCCGACCAAGAGACCCAGTACTTC

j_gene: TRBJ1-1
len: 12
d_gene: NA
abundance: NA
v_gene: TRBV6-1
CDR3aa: CASSERYTEAFF
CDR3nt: TGTGCCAGCAGTGAACGGTACACTGAAGCTTTCTTT

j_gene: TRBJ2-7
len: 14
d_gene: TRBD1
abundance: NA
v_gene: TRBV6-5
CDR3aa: CASSYSRGLNEQYF
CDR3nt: TGTGCCAGCAGTTACTCGAGGGGGCTAAACGAGCAGTACTTC

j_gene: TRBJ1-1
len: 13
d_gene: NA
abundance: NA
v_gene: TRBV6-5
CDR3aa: CASSYSRTVEAFF
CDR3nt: TGTGCCAGCAGTTACTCGAGGACAGTGGAAGCTTTCTTT

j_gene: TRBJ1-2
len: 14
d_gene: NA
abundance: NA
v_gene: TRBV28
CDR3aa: CASSLLGTPHGYTF
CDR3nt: TGTGCCAGCAGTTTATTAGGGACACCGCATGGCTACACCTTC

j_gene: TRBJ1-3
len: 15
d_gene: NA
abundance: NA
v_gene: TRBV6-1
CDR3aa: CASSETPSSGNTIYF
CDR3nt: TGTGCCAGCAGTGAAACGCCGAGCTCTGGAAACACCATATATTTT

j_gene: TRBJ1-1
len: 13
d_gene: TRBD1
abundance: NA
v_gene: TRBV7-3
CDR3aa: CASSRTGVTEAFF
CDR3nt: TGTGCCAGCAGCCGGACAGGGGTAACTGAAGCTTTCTTT

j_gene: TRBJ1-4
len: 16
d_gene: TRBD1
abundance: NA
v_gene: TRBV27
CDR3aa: CASSSGTGRPNEKLFF
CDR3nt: TGTGCCAGTAGTTCCGGGACAGGGCGGCCTAATGAAAAACTGTTTTTT

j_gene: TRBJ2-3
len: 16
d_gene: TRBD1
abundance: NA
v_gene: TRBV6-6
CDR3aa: CASSWDRASSTDTQYF
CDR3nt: TGTGCCAGCAGTTGGGACAGGGCTTCTAGCACAGATACGCAGTATTTT

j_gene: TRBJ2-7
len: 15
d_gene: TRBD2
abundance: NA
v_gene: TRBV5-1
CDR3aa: CASSLTSGGTYEQYF
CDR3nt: TGCGCCAGCAGCTTGACTAGCGGGGGGACCTACGAGCAGTACTTC

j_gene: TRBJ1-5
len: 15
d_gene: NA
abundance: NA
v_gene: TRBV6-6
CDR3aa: CASRTNRDIFQPQHF
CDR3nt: TGTGCCAGCAGAACAAACAGGGATATCTTCCAGCCCCAGCATTTT

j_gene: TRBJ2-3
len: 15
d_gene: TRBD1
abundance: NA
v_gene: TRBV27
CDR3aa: CASSSWTGGSDTQYF
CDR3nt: TGTGCCAGCAGTTCTTGGACAGGGGGTTCAGATACGCAGTATTTT

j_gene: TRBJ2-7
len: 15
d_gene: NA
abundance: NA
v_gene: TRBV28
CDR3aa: CASSSPPGVGYEQYF
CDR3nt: TGTGCCAGCAGTTCCCCTCCGGGGGTTGGATACGAGCAGTACTTC

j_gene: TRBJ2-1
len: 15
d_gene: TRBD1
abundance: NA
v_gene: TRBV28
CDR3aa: CASTADRGNYNEQFF
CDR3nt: TGTGCCAGCACCGCGGACAGGGGGAACTACAATGAGCAGTTCTTC

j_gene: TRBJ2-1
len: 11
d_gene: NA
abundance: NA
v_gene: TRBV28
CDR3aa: CASSPYNEQFF
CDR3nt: TGTGCCAGCAGTCCTTACAATGAGCAGTTCTTC

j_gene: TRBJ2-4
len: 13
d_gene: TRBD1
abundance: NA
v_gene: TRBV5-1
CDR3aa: CASSLGQGNIQYF
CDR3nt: TGCGCCAGCAGCTTGGGACAGGGGAACATTCAGTACTTC

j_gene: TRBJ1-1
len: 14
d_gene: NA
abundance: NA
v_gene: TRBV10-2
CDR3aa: CASKTEAGPPEAFF
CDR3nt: TGCGCCAGCAAGACTGAGGCAGGGCCCCCTGAAGCTTTCTTT

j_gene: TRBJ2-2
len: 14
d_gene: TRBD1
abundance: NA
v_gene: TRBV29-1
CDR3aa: CSYHRGPGTGELFF
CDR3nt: TGCAGCTATCACAGGGGGCCGGGCACCGGGGAGCTGTTTTTT

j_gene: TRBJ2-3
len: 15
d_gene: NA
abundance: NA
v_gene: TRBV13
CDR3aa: CASSLGAEGTDTQYF
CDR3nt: TGTGCCAGCAGCTTAGGCGCGGAGGGCACAGATACGCAGTATTTT

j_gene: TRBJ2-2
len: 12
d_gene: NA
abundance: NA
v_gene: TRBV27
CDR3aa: CASSLRGGELFF
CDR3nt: TGTGCCAGCAGTTTAAGGGGCGGGGAGCTGTTTTTT

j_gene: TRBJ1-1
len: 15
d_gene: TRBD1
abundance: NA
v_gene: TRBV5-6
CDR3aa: CASRTGPLLNTEAFF
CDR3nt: TGTGCCAGCAGGACAGGGCCGCTACTGAACACTGAAGCTTTCTTT

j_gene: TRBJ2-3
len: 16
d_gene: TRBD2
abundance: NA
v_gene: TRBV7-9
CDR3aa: CASSDFASGPTDTQYF
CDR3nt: TGTGCCAGCAGCGATTTCGCTAGCGGGCCCACAGATACGCAGTATTTT

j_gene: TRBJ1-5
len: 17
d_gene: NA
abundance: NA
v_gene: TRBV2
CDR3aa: CASSTDGAGYSNQPQHF
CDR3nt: TGTGCCAGCAGCACGGACGGCGCGGGGTATAGCAATCAGCCCCAGCATTTT

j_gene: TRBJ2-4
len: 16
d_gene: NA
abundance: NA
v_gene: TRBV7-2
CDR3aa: CASSLARGSSQNIQYF
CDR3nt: TGTGCCAGCAGCTTAGCGCGGGGCAGCTCTCAAAACATTCAGTACTTC

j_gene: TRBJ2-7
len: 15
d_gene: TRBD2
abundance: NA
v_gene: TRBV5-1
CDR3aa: CASSKWEGRSYEQYF
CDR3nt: TGCGCCAGCAGCAAATGGGAGGGCCGTAGCTACGAGCAGTACTTC

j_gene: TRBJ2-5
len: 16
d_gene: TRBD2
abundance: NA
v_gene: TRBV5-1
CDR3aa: CASSFPGLAGQETQYF
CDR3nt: TGCGCCAGCAGCTTTCCGGGACTAGCGGGGCAAGAGACCCAGTACTTC

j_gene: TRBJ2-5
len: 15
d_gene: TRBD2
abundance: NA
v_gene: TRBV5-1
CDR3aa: CASSSTSGGKETQYF
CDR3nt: TGCGCCAGCAGCTCAACCTCGGGGGGGAAAGAGACCCAGTACTTC

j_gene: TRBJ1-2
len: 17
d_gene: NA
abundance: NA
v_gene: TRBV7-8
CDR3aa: CASSLVPKQGQGYGYTF
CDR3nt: TGTGCCAGCAGCTTAGTCCCCAAGCAGGGGCAAGGATATGGCTACACCTTC

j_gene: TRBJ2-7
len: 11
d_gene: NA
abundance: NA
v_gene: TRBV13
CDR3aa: CASSPPGEQYF
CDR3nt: TGTGCCAGCAGCCCGCCAGGCGAGCAGTACTTC

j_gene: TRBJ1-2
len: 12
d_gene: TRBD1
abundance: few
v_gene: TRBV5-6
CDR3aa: CASSYRGVLFTF
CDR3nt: TGTGCCAGCAGCTACAGGGGCGTGCTGTTCACCTTC

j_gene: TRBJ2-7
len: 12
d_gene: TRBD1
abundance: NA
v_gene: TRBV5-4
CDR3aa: CASSQQGYEQYF
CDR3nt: TGTGCCAGCAGCCAACAGGGGTACGAGCAGTACTTC

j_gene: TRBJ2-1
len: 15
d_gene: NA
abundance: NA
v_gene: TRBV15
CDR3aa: CATSRDREGYNEQFF
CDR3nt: TGTGCCACCAGCAGAGACCGGGAAGGATACAATGAGCAGTTCTTC